Below, one T cell receptor beta chain is given with its context. Its antigen is undetermined. Sequencing was performed with immunoSEQ multiplex PCR; in TCRdb, only in-frame clones are kept and a portion is missing. Here the sample spans about 23,000 clones, more than 90% being singletons. The sample is drawn from a study of graft-versus-host responses after intestinal transplantation. As for the study in general: Anti-thymocyte globulin served as induction for all recipients, who then took tacrolimus and steroids for 3 to 4 years.

Findings and caveats of the study: Peak circulating GvH clone levels were associated with early post-transplant HvG declines.

The CDR3 is 15 residues long. Germline lookup yields CDR1 SGHVS and CDR2 FNYEAQ. Here the sequenced sample was PBMCs, taken 39 to 40 days after intestinal transplant. The sequence was collected from a human patient who received an intestinal transplant, so some T cells may come from the graft donor. The chain joins TRBV7-6 to TRBJ2-5, with D perhaps matching TRBD2 (6 bases). The assigned J gene may be wrong: the sequence end matches TRBJ2-7 better. The CDR3 region has the DNA TGTGCCAGCAGCGCGGGACCCATGATGACTTACGAGCAGTACTTC. Amino acids: CASSAGPMMTYEQYF.